Below, 30 T cell receptor beta chains from the same sample are listed, as sequenced in a study of blood T cell repertoires in COVID-19. Sequenced by immunoSEQ multiplex PCR; TCRdb stores in-frame clones only, minus some. The sample consists of more than 300,000 clones, 80% to 95% of them appearing once. Sequencing used PBMCs or T cells enriched from blood (not recorded which). These TCRs come from a woman aged 40 to 50 who had been exposed to COVID-19.

This chain joins TRBV24-1 and TRBJ2-1; D unresolved. The CDR3 has 14 residues. CDR1 is KGHDR and CDR2 is SFDVKD in the germline V gene. V was shortened by 3 bases and J by 4 bases, with 9 bases between the two germline ends. The CDR3 is CATSDPRGYNEQFF. CDR3 coding DNA: TGTGCCACCAGTGATCCCAGAGGTTACAATGAGCAGTTCTTC.

The rearrangement joins TRBV30 to TRBJ1-2; D might be TRBD1 (6 bases). V was shortened by 4 bases and J by 8 bases, with 17 bases between the two germline ends. In germline, CDR1 is GTSNPN, CDR2 SVGIG (reference sequence). This CDR3 spans 13 amino acids. The CDR3 loop reads CAWKSVRGEGYTF. CDR3 DNA sequence: TGTGCCTGGAAGTCGGTCAGGGGCGAGGGCTACACCTTC.

The chain links TRBV5-6 to TRBJ2-5, with 9 bases lining up with TRBD2. Trimming cost V 0 bases and J 3 bases; bases outside gene matches: 6. Germline lookup yields CDR1 SGHDT and CDR2 YYEEEE. This CDR3 contains 16 residues. The CDR3 coding sequence is TGTGCCAGCAGCTTGGTTCTGGCGGGGGGGAAAGAGACCCAGTACTTC. It yields the protein CASSLVLAGGKETQYF.

This clone was detected only a few times. The same CDR3 arises from other DNA sequences in this sample as well. The CDR3 sequence: CATSEGQGTNQPQHF. The CDR3 DNA is TGTGCCACCAGTGAGGGACAGGGGACTAATCAGCCCCAGCATTTT. V usage is TRBV24-1 and J usage is TRBJ1-5; 10 positions agree with TRBD1. The V segment lost 4 bases and the J segment 4 bases; nucleotides outside the gene matches: 3. Germline V gene sequence: CDR1 KGHDR, CDR2 SFDVKD. The CDR3 has 15 amino acids.

The chain joins TRBV7-9 to TRBJ2-7; D gene unclear. CDR1 and CDR2 from the germline V gene are SEHNR and FQNEAQ (reference sequence). V was clipped by 3 bases and J by 5 bases, with 5 bases between them. This CDR3 region has 11 residues. CDR3 amino acids: CASSLYNEQYF. DNA of the CDR3: TGTGCCAGCAGCTTGTACAACGAGCAGTACTTC.

The chain carries TRBV30 and TRBJ1-4; D is uncertain. CDR3 length: 16 residues. Trimming stripped 0 bases from V and 0 bases from J, with 11 bases between. The germline V gene has CDR1 GTSNPN and CDR2 SVGIG (reference sequence). Here the CDR3 reads CAWSVGGRTTNEKLFF. CDR3 bases: TGTGCCTGGAGTGTCGGAGGCAGGACAACTAATGAAAAACTGTTTTTT.

J is TRBJ1-5 and V is TRBV19; D remains unclear. CDR1 and CDR2 (germline): LNHDA, SQIVND (reference sequence). Trimming took off 4 bases at V and 0 bases at J, with 13 bases between the two ends. This CDR3 spans 16 amino acids. CDR3 DNA: TGTGCCAGTAGTACCGCGGGAGGTGTTAGCAATCAGCCCCAGCATTTT. This gives the protein CASSTAGGVSNQPQHF.

The CDR3 bases are TGTGCCAGCAGCTATACCATCGGATACTACTACGAGCAGTACTTC. Amino acids: CASSYTIGYYYEQYF. The chain uses TRBV13 and TRBJ2-7, with D hard to call. The CDR3 length is 15 residues. The germline gives CDR1 PRHDT, CDR2 FYEKMQ (reference sequence). V was cut by 4 bases and J by 3 bases, with 16 bases left in between. Based on the CDR3 plus reference TRBV13 and TRBJ2-7, the full variable domain is AAGVIQSPRHLIKEKRETATLKCYPIPRHDTVYWYQQGPGQDPQFLISFYEKMQSDKGSIPDRFSAQQFSDYHSELNMSSLELGDSALYFCASSYTIGYYYEQYFGPGTRLTVT.

This clone was seen a single time. The chain recombines TRBV6-5 with TRBJ1-6, with D uncertain. V was shortened by 6 bases and J by 9 bases, with 12 bases between the two germline ends. The CDR3 loop spans 13 amino acids. Looked up from germline, CDR1 is MNHEY and CDR2 is SVGAGI. CDR3 sequence (DNA): TGTGCCAGCAGGGCCGGGATATCTTCACCCCTCCACTTT. Translation gives CASRAGISSPLHF.

This clone showed up just once. V gene TRBV18 combines with J gene TRBJ1-1; D not resolved. This CDR3 region has 13 residues. Germline V gene lookup returns CDR1 KGHSH and CDR2 LQKENI. The V end lost 2 bases, the J end lost 4 bases, and 8 bases lay between the germline ends. CDR3 bases: TGTGCCAGCTCACCAGGTACAGTCACTGAAGCTTTCTTT. This codes for CASSPGTVTEAFF.

The J gene is TRBJ2-1, the V gene TRBV7-3; 8 nucleotides line up with TRBD2. J lost 6 bases, V lost 0 bases, and 7 bases had no gene match. The CDR3 sequence is 16 residues long. Germline CDR1 and CDR2: SGHTA and FQGTGA. The CDR3 sequence is CASSLTSRLASNEQFF. The CDR3 DNA is TGTGCCAGCAGCTTAACGTCCCGACTAGCGAGCAATGAGCAGTTCTTC. The complete variable domain, with remaining parts taken from reference TRBV7-3 and TRBJ2-1, reads GAGVSQTPSNKVTEKGKYVELRCDPISGHTALYWYRQSLGQGPEFLIYFQGTGAADDSGLPNDRFFAVRPEGSVSTLKIQRTERGDSAVYLCASSLTSRLASNEQFFGPGTRLTVL.

The CDR3: CASSGDSPLSLSGQPQHF. In DNA form, the CDR3 reads TGTGCCAGCAGTGGGGACAGCCCGCTGTCATTGAGCGGTCAGCCCCAGCATTTT. This chain joins TRBV2 and TRBJ1-5; 7 bases are shared with TRBD1. J gave up 6 bases and V 4 bases, and 18 bases lay outside the gene matches. The V gene's germline CDR1 is SNHLY and CDR2 FYNNEI. CDR3 length: 18 amino acids. Full variable domain (missing parts from reference TRBV2 and TRBJ1-5): EPEVTQTPSHQVTQMGQEVILRCVPISNHLYFYWYRQILGQKVEFLVSFYNNEISEKSEIFDDQFSVERPDGSNFTLKIRSTKLEDSAMYFCASSGDSPLSLSGQPQHFGDGTRLSIL.

The count of this clone is one. The gene calls are TRBV29-1 and TRBJ1-2, with D possibly matching TRBD1 (6 bases). The CDR3 has 14 amino acids. The V end lost 6 bases, the J end lost 8 bases, and 22 bases lay between the germline ends. CDR1 and CDR2 from the germline V gene are SQVTM and ANQGSEA. DNA of the CDR3: TGCAGCGTCGCCATGTATCTAGGGGGTGACGGCTACACCTTC. It is translated as CSVAMYLGGDGYTF.

V is TRBV6-5 and J is TRBJ2-1; TRBD2 matches 10 bases. The CDR3 spans 13 residues. The V segment lost 4 bases and the J segment 9 bases; nucleotides outside the gene matches: 3. Looked up from germline, CDR1 is MNHEY and CDR2 is SVGAGI. The CDR3 coding sequence is TGTGCCAGCAGTTTGGGACTAGCGCGTGAGCAGTTCTTC. This encodes CASSLGLAREQFF.

The chain couples TRBV5-4 to TRBJ2-2, with 15 bases fitting TRBD2. Germline assignment: CDR1 SGHNT and CDR2 YYREEE (reference sequence). V shed 4 bases and J 6 bases; nucleotides not matched to a gene: 4. The CDR3 spans 16 residues. This CDR3 is CASSAGLAGGPGELFF. The DNA of the CDR3 is TGTGCCAGCAGCGCTGGACTAGCGGGGGGGCCCGGGGAGCTGTTTTTT.

This chain connects TRBV18 to TRBJ2-2; TRBD2 agrees at 10 bases. The V segment lost 5 bases and the J segment 6 bases; nucleotides outside the gene matches: 6. The CDR3 is 15 amino acids. CDR1 KGHSH and CDR2 LQKENI come from the germline V gene. CDR3: CASSSSSGSAGELFF. Here the CDR3 DNA reads TGTGCCAGCTCATCATCTAGCGGGAGTGCCGGGGAGCTGTTTTTT. Together with reference TRBV18 and TRBJ2-2, the CDR3 gives the full variable domain: NAGVMQNPRHLVRRRGQEARLRCSPMKGHSHVYWYRQLPEEGLKFMVYLQKENIIDESGMPKERFSAEFPKEGPSILRIQQVVRGDSAAYFCASSSSSGSAGELFFGEGSRLTVL.

This clone was detected a few times. This chain connects TRBV15 to TRBJ1-1; unclear D gene. CDR1 is LNHNV and CDR2 is YYDKDF in the germline V gene (reference sequence). The V end lost 0 bases, the J end lost 5 bases, and 10 bases lay between the germline ends. The CDR3 is 14 residues long. In DNA, the CDR3 is TGTGCCACCAGCAGAGATTTTGGAGGTACTGAAGCTTTCTTT. As protein: CATSRDFGGTEAFF.

V usage is TRBV5-1 and J usage is TRBJ2-3; a weak D match, TRBD1 (5 bases). The germline CDR1 and CDR2 sequences are SGHRS and YFSETQ. The CDR3 runs 13 residues. Trimming pared 1 base from V and 3 bases from J, leaving 6 bases between. CDR3: CASSLQGTDTQYF. The CDR3, as DNA: TGCGCCAGCAGCTTGCAGGGAACAGATACGCAGTATTTT.

The V call is TRBV12-5, the J call TRBJ1-4; D not certain. The CDR3 totals 13 residues. From germline, CDR1 is LGHNT and CDR2 FRNRAP. V was trimmed by 9 bases and J by 7 bases, leaving 15 bases between them. This CDR3 is CASGRDLGEKLFF. Here the CDR3 DNA reads TGTGCTAGCGGGAGGGATCTGGGTGAAAAACTGTTTTTT. The full variable domain, its missing parts supplied by reference TRBV12-5 and TRBJ1-4, is DARVTQTPRHKVTEMGQEVTMRCQPILGHNTVFWYRQTMMQGLELLAYFRNRAPLDDSGMPKDRFSAEMPDATLATLKIQPSEPRDSAVYFCASGRDLGEKLFFGSGTQLSVL.

V gene TRBV29-1 combines with J gene TRBJ1-1; D is unclear. The CDR3 consists of 10 residues. V was cut by 6 bases and J by 3 bases, with 5 bases left in between. The V gene's germline CDR1 is SQVTM and CDR2 ANQGSEA. CDR3 residues: CSVSHTEAFF. DNA for the CDR3: TGCAGCGTCTCCCACACTGAAGCTTTCTTT. Filled out from reference TRBV29-1 and TRBJ1-1, the complete variable domain reads SAVISQKPSRDICQRGTSLTIQCQVDSQVTMMFWYRQQPGQSLTLIATANQGSEATYESGFVIDKFPISRPNLTFSTLTVSNMSPEDSSIYLCSVSHTEAFFGQGTRLTVV.

This clone was seen a single time. The chain uses TRBV27 and TRBJ1-5; D gene unclear. CDR1 and CDR2 from the germline V gene are MNHEY and SMNVEV (reference sequence). CDR3 size: 13 residues. V dropped 6 bases and J dropped 6 bases, with 12 bases sitting between them. Here the CDR3 DNA reads TGTGCCAGCAGCCCGGGTGGTGCTCAGCCCCAGCATTTT. Translated, it gives CASSPGGAQPQHF.

The genes are TRBV6-1 and TRBJ2-1; D call uncertain. This CDR3 has 11 amino acids. The germline V gene has CDR1 MNHNS and CDR2 SASEGT. V lost 5 bases and J 10 bases, leaving 9 bases between the germline ends. The CDR3 loop reads CASSFSAEQFF. The CDR3 coding sequence is TGTGCCAGCAGTTTCAGCGCCGAGCAGTTCTTC.

J is TRBJ1-6 and V is TRBV5-8, with a weak D call TRBD1 (5 bases). With 10 bases removed from V and 7 bases from J, the gap between germline ends came to 15 bases. CDR3 length equals 13 residues. Germline CDR1 and CDR2: SGHTS and YDEGEE. The CDR3 reads CADSRAGNSPLHF. The DNA for the CDR3 is TGTGCCGACAGTCGGGCGGGGAATTCACCCCTCCACTTT. The full variable domain, its missing parts supplied by reference TRBV5-8 and TRBJ1-6, is EAGVTQSPTHLIKTRGQQATLRCSPISGHTSVYWYQQALGLGLQFLLWYDEGEERNRGNFPPRFSGRQFPNYSSELNVNALELEDSALYLCADSRAGNSPLHFGNGTRLTVT.

In DNA form, the CDR3 reads TGTGCCAGCAGCCAGCAAGAGACCCAGTACTTC. It translates to CASSQQETQYF. The V call is TRBV7-2, the J call TRBJ2-5; no firm D call. CDR1 and CDR2 (germline): SGHTA, FQGNSA. CDR3 size: 11 residues. Between the trimmed V and J ends, which lost 5 bases and 2 bases, there was a span of 3 bases.

The CDR3 coding sequence is TGTGCCAGCAGTGAGGTGACAGCTAACTATGGCTACACCTTC. It specifies CASSEVTANYGYTF. This sequence joins TRBV2 and TRBJ1-2; maybe TRBD1 (5 bases). This CDR3 is built from 14 residues. Germline CDR1 and CDR2: SNHLY and FYNNEI. The V gene lost 3 bases and the J gene lost 0 bases, with 8 bases spanning the gap.

This chain connects TRBV2 to TRBJ2-5, with 9 positions matching TRBD2. V lost 8 bases, J lost 0 bases, and 7 bases stayed unmatched. The CDR3 loop spans 15 amino acids. Germline V gives CDR1 SNHLY, CDR2 FYNNEI. The DNA for the CDR3 is TGTGCCAGCCCCCCCCGACTAGCGGACCAAGAGACCCAGTACTTC. This encodes CASPPRLADQETQYF.

V is TRBV11-3 and J is TRBJ2-7, with 8 bases that match TRBD2. The V segment lost 2 bases and the J segment 3 bases; nucleotides outside the gene matches: 6. CDR1 and CDR2 from the germline V gene are SGHNT and YENEEA. The CDR3 sequence is 15 residues long. The CDR3 loop reads CASSLRVSGSYEQYF. CDR3 nucleotides: TGTGCCAGCAGCTTAAGGGTAAGCGGGAGCTACGAGCAGTACTTC.

The chain carries TRBV6-1 and TRBJ1-4; D is uncertain. The CDR3 contains 16 residues. Deletions cut 0 bases from V and 8 bases from J, with 16 bases between. Germline CDR1 is MNHNS and CDR2 is SASEGT. CDR3 residues: CASSEAYSGLREKLFF. For the CDR3, the DNA is TGTGCCAGCAGTGAAGCATACAGTGGCCTAAGGGAAAAACTGTTTTTT.

V and J are TRBV19 and TRBJ1-2, with a possible D match to TRBD1 (5 bases). Between the trimmed V and J ends, which lost 6 bases and 4 bases, there was a span of 18 bases. This CDR3 comprises 15 residues. Germline V gene data show CDR1 as LNHDA and CDR2 as SQIVND (reference sequence). CDR3 nucleotide sequence: TGTGCCAGTAGCAGAGACAGAAAGACTCTCTATGGCTACACCTTC. Translating it yields CASSRDRKTLYGYTF.

The chain carries TRBV7-9 and TRBJ2-5; tentatively, D is TRBD2 (6 bases). The germline V gene has CDR1 SEHNR and CDR2 FQNEAQ (reference sequence). V lost 1 base, J lost 5 bases, and 11 bases lay in between. This CDR3 is built from 14 residues. CDR3 nucleotide sequence: TGTGCCAGCAGCTTAGGGGACTGGAAGGAGACCCAGTACTTC. Translation: CASSLGDWKETQYF.